This T cell receptor beta chain was identified during a study of blood T cells in healthy people across ages. The study's findings and limits: Among T cells, TCR beta diversity per million cells dropped roughly linearly as age rose. Higher diversity and more naive CD4+ cells were features of long-lived donors, compared to aged donors.

This clonotype was detected only a few times. Antigen: not known. From germline, CDR1 is DFQATT and CDR2 SNEGSKA (reference sequence). CDR3 length: 13 amino acids. Trimming took off 3 bases at V and 0 bases at J, with 9 bases between the two ends. There were healthy Caucasian individuals from Russia, aged 6 to 90, serving as donors. Every sample yielded at least 6.5 million isolated PBMCs. Using a J-beta primer mix together with a sample-barcoded 5' primer, a second PCR was run for roughly 6 to 12 cycles. MiXCR, applied by TCRdb to the 5' RACE reads, yields one record per CDR3 protein. The sample has approximately 1,000,000 distinct CDR3 sequences, roughly 45% seen once.

This TCR was sampled from an older woman in good health. The chain is built from TRBV20-1 and TRBJ2-7; D is possibly TRBD2 (5 bases). The sequenced material came from blood. The CDR3 here is CSASVAGSYEQYF. The CDR3 nucleotides are TGCAGTGCTAGCGTTGCGGGCTCCTACGAGCAGTACTTC.